Listed here is a single TCR beta chain. Repertoires were generated with immunoSEQ multiplex PCR, while TCRdb's copy carries only in-frame clones and drops some. Of some 46,000 clones listed, 75% to 90% were seen once; the top ten hold approximately 6.9%. The source of the sample is a study of blood T cell repertoires in COVID-19. In germline, CDR1 is PRHDT, CDR2 FYEKMQ (reference sequence). CDR3 size: 15 residues. V trimming: 1 base; J trimming: 3 bases; junction bases outside the gene matches: 3. V and J are TRBV13 and TRBJ1-2; 9 bases are shared with TRBD1. The clonotype originates from a man aged 55 to 70 with acute or convalescent COVID-19. The sequenced material came from peripheral blood. CDR3 loop: CASSLERQGDYGYTF. The CDR3 region has the DNA TGTGCCAGCAGCTTAGAGCGACAGGGGGACTATGGCTACACCTTC.